This section outlines one T cell receptor beta chain sequence together with its context. What it recognizes is unknown. This sample was taken from a study of beta chain features in type 1 diabetes. At the level of the study: The examined sorted cells totaled 107,917,701 across samples.

Study outcomes and limitations: Whether TCRB rearrangement is influenced by HLA type was left unresolved in this analysis.

Expressed TCRB transcripts got sequenced, as all isolated RNA was reverse transcribed. Assay used: immunoSEQ multiplex PCR; TCRdb lists only in-frame clones, some missing. The sample holds roughly 300,000 clones, 8% seen once. The TCR was taken from a woman under 30 in good health. The specimen was central memory CD4+ T cells from blood.

CDR3 region: CASSQRASGRGNNEQFF. The CDR3 DNA reads TGTGCCAGCAGCCAGAGGGCTAGCGGGAGGGGAAACAATGAGCAGTTCTTC. The chain joins TRBV7-8 to TRBJ2-1, with 12 bases fitting TRBD2. This CDR3 region has 17 residues. J lost 5 bases, V lost 5 bases, and 10 bases had no gene match. Germline V CDR1 and CDR2: SGHVS, FQNEAQ.